This T cell receptor (beta chain) derives from a study of response to subunit inactivated influenza vaccine. Study findings and constraints: The authors suggested that few new T cells are recruited per seasonal influenza vaccination.

In TCRdb, the RT-PCR reads were re-called with MiXCR into one record per CDR3 protein. The sample includes hundreds of thousands of distinct CDR3 sequences, over 9.5% of them seen just once. This clonotype was detected many times. The antigen remains undetermined. The material was PBMCs from blood, obtained on the day of vaccination. This receptor was identified in a man in his forties or fifties who received an inactivated influenza vaccine.

The CDR3 DNA follows: TGTGCCAGCAGTCTGCTCGCGGATGGGGGCCCAGGCGATACGCAGTATTTT. Amino acid sequence: CASSLLADGGPGDTQYF. V is TRBV6-2 or TRBV6-3 and J is TRBJ2-3; TRBD1 is a possible D gene (6 bases). Germline-derived CDR1 and CDR2 are MNHEY and SVGEGT. V was pared by 5 bases and J by 6 bases, with 24 bases between. The CDR3 sequence is 17 residues long.